Following are 31 T cell receptor beta chains from one sample sequenced in a study of radiation and T cells in renal cell carcinoma (TCRdb year 2020). Taken with the paper, the label for time point translates to: baseline pretreatment blood. The treatment or condition label of this sample denotes: 15 Gy SBRT to primary tumor, nephrectomy 4 weeks later. The receptor library was made with the immunoSEQ multiplex PCR assay. TCRdb provides this immuneACCESS table in a form limited to in-frame rearrangements. Some clones are lacking; in checked studies, under half of them reflect an unresolved V gene, and why the rest are absent is not known. Counted in this sample were tens of thousands of clones; nearly 80% of them appeared once. The ten largest clones capture 35% to 45% of the sample. The sequencing used blood, collected from a patient whose treatment included radiotherapy and nephrectomy. The origin of the receptors is a man between 60 and 75 years old with renal cell carcinoma.

Here the CDR3 DNA reads TGCGCCAGCATGCCAGGCAGAAACACTGAAGCTTTCTTT. This translates into CASMPGRNTEAFF. The rearrangement links TRBV4-1 to TRBJ1-1; no clear D. The germline CDR1 and CDR2 sequences are MGHRA and YSYEKL. CDR3 size: 13 residues. Trimming stripped 7 bases from V and 2 bases from J, with 11 bases between.

This clone was detected only once. This sequence joins TRBV7-8 and TRBJ1-5; no firm D call. The germline V gene encodes CDR1 SGHVS and CDR2 FQNEAQ. The CDR3 is made up of 13 amino acids. V was trimmed by 3 bases and J by 7 bases, leaving 10 bases between them. The CDR3 coding sequence is TGTGCCAGCAGCTTGGGCCAGGAACAGCCCCAGCATTTT. Residues: CASSLGQEQPQHF. Full variable domain (remainder filled in from reference TRBV7-8 and TRBJ1-5): GAGVSQSPRYKVAKRGQDVALRCDPISGHVSLFWYQQALGQGPEFLTYFQNEAQLDKSGLPSDRFFAERPEGSVSTLKIQRTQQEDSAVYLCASSLGQEQPQHFGDGTRLSIL.

The chain links TRBV12-5 to TRBJ2-6; unclear D gene. This CDR3 comprises 13 residues. The V end lost 5 bases, the J end lost 0 bases, and 2 bases lay between the germline ends. The germline V gene has CDR1 LGHNT and CDR2 FRNRAP. As DNA, the CDR3 is TGTGCTAGTGGTAGCTCTGGGGCCAACGTCCTGACTTTC. Its protein product is CASGSSGANVLTF. Looking up the rest from reference TRBV12-5 and TRBJ2-6 gives the full variable domain: DARVTQTPRHKVTEMGQEVTMRCQPILGHNTVFWYRQTMMQGLELLAYFRNRAPLDDSGMPKDRFSAEMPDATLATLKIQPSEPRDSAVYFCASGSSGANVLTFGAGSRLTVL.

CDR3 sequence (DNA): TGTGCCAGCGGGGGGGACTATGGCTACACCTTC. As protein: CASGGDYGYTF. This chain connects TRBV2 to TRBJ1-2; weak D call: TRBD1 (5 bases). There are 11 residues in the CDR3. Germline loops: CDR1 SNHLY, CDR2 FYNNEI. V was shortened by 8 bases and J by 3 bases, with 7 bases between the two germline ends.

This clone was detected only a few times. J is TRBJ2-1 and V is TRBV7-9; perhaps TRBD1 as D (5 bases). V was pared by 3 bases and J by 8 bases, with 14 bases between. The length of the CDR3 is 14 residues. Germline-derived CDR1 and CDR2 are SEHNR and FQNEAQ (reference sequence). The DNA of the CDR3 is TGTGCCAGCAGCTTGGGCCAGGGTGTTGATGAGCAGTTCTTC. Residues: CASSLGQGVDEQFF.

The chain uses TRBV2 and TRBJ1-5; a possible D gene is TRBD1 (6 bases). The CDR3 length is 17 residues. Per germline, CDR1 SNHLY and CDR2 FYNNEI. V gave up 4 bases and J gave up 0 bases, with 16 bases separating them. The CDR3 coding sequence is TGTGCCAGCAGTGGCGGGACATATGCAAATAGCAATCAGCCCCAGCATTTT. Translating gives CASSGGTYANSNQPQHF.

V usage is TRBV5-6 and J usage is TRBJ2-7; TRBD2 agrees at 11 bases. The DNA end lines up better with TRBJ2-5; the J call may be wrong. Germline V gene sequence: CDR1 SGHDT, CDR2 YYEEEE. This CDR3 is built from 16 residues. The CDR3 region is CASSYPGLAVRETQYF. The CDR3 DNA is TGTGCCAGCAGCTATCCGGGACTAGCGGTCAGAGAGACCCAGTACTTC.

The V call is TRBV7-3, the J call TRBJ2-2, with TRBD2 matching over 8 bases. From germline, CDR1 is SGHTA and CDR2 FQGTGA. The CDR3 covers 17 residues. The ends lost 4 bases at V and 5 bases at J; junction bases unmatched: 12. This CDR3 reads CASSSRVGGGQTGELFF. The CDR3 DNA reads TGTGCCAGCAGCTCCCGGGTCGGGGGGGGCCAGACCGGGGAGCTGTTTTTT.

The chain recombines TRBV7-9 with TRBJ2-1; D is uncertain. V lost 1 base and J lost 1, with 8 bases in between. Per germline, CDR1 SEHNR and CDR2 FQNEAQ (reference sequence). This CDR3 has 15 residues. The CDR3 DNA is TGTGCCAGCAGCTTAGTGCTGGGATCCTACAATGAGCAGTTCTTC. This translates into CASSLVLGSYNEQFF.

This chain's CDR3 is CASSLSGVSSYNEQFF. The CDR3, as DNA: TGCGCCAGCAGCTTGAGCGGGGTGAGCTCCTACAATGAGCAGTTCTTC. The chain couples TRBV5-1 to TRBJ2-1; 7 nucleotides line up with TRBD2. V shed 1 base, J shed 0 bases, and the junction held 4 bases outside the gene matches. The CDR3 is made up of 16 amino acids. Germline V gene lookup returns CDR1 SGHRS and CDR2 YFSETQ.

The table lists this clone with a few counts. The V gene is TRBV5-1, the J gene TRBJ1-6, with a possible D match to TRBD1 (6 bases). The germline CDR1 and CDR2 sequences are SGHRS and YFSETQ. The CDR3 covers 15 residues. V was trimmed by 4 bases and J by 10 bases, leaving 18 bases between them. Here the CDR3 reads CASSALQGFGSPLHF. CDR3 in DNA: TGCGCCAGCAGCGCCCTACAGGGTTTCGGATCACCCCTCCACTTT.

V is TRBV9 and J is TRBJ2-1, with D unresolved. Trimming removed 4 bases at V and 0 bases at J, with 14 bases between. CDR3 length: 16 amino acids. The germline CDR1 and CDR2 sequences are SGDLS and YYNGEE. The CDR3 spells CASSFEPPSSYNEQFF. CDR3 sequence (DNA): TGTGCCAGCAGCTTCGAGCCGCCCAGCTCCTACAATGAGCAGTTCTTC. The variable domain in full, with the rest retrieved from reference TRBV9 and TRBJ2-1, is DSGVTQTPKHLITATGQRVTLRCSPRSGDLSVYWYQQSLDQGLQFLIQYYNGEERAKGNILERFSAQQFPDLHSELNLSSLELGDSALYFCASSFEPPSSYNEQFFGPGTRLTVL.

The chain is built from TRBV30 and TRBJ2-7; unclear D gene. V lost 3 bases and J lost 3, with 9 bases in between. The CDR3 sequence is 12 residues long. The V gene's germline CDR1 is GTSNPN and CDR2 SVGIG (reference sequence). CDR3 nucleotide sequence: TGTGCCTGGAGCGGATTGCGCTACGAGCAGTACTTC. It yields the protein CAWSGLRYEQYF.

V is TRBV7-9 and J is TRBJ1-1; TRBD1 agrees at 7 bases. From germline, CDR1 is SEHNR and CDR2 FQNEAQ (reference sequence). After removal of 3 bases from V and 5 bases from J, the junction contained 6 bases not matched to a gene. There are 14 residues in the CDR3. CDR3 nucleotides: TGTGCCAGCAGCTTCCGACAGGGCGGGACTGAAGCTTTCTTT. It is translated as CASSFRQGGTEAFF.

The CDR3 coding sequence is TGTGCCAGCAGTGGGGTTAGCAGGGGCGAGCAGTACTTC. Translating it yields CASSGVSRGEQYF. The rearrangement uses TRBV2 and TRBJ2-7; possibly TRBD1 for D (6 bases). The V gene lost 4 bases and the J gene lost 6 bases, with 13 bases spanning the gap. The CDR3 consists of 13 residues. Germline V CDR1 and CDR2: SNHLY, FYNNEI.

J is TRBJ2-6 and V is TRBV12-5; D is possibly TRBD1 (6 bases). The CDR3 spans 16 residues. V was shortened by 3 bases and J by 1 base, with 10 bases between the two germline ends. From germline, CDR1 is LGHNT and CDR2 FRNRAP. The CDR3 is CASGLGGESGANVLTF. The CDR3 DNA sequence: TGTGCTAGTGGTTTAGGGGGAGAATCTGGGGCCAACGTCCTGACTTTC.

The genes are TRBV5-3 and TRBJ2-2; 12 bases match TRBD2. TRBV5-3 is an ORF, with its function uncertain. This CDR3 is built from 18 residues. V shed 0 bases, J shed 1 base, and the junction held 4 bases outside the gene matches. The CDR3 nucleotides read TGTGCCAGAAGCTTGGCAGCTAGCGGGAGGGAGAACACCGGGGAGCTGTTTTTT. It yields the protein CARSLAASGRENTGELFF.

The rearrangement joins TRBV7-9 to TRBJ1-3; no clear D. The germline V and J ends were trimmed by 6 bases and 2 bases, with 5 bases remaining between them. Germline CDR1 reads SEHNR; CDR2 reads FQNEAQ (reference sequence). The CDR3 has 12 amino acids. CDR3 in DNA: TGTGCCAGCAGGGCGACTGGAAACACCATATATTTT. It yields the protein CASRATGNTIYF.

V and J are TRBV5-1 and TRBJ1-6, with 7 bases fitting TRBD1. This CDR3 has 15 amino acids. V lost 0 bases to trimming and J lost 7 bases; unmatched junction nucleotides: 4. Germline-derived CDR1 and CDR2 are SGHRS and YFSETQ. In nucleotides, the CDR3 is TGCGCCAGCAGCTTGGGAGGGGGCGTAAATTCACCCCTCCACTTT. Its protein product is CASSLGGGVNSPLHF.

This rearrangement joins TRBV5-1 to TRBJ1-1; the D is unclear. With 0 bases removed from V and 7 bases from J, the gap between germline ends came to 13 bases. The CDR3 totals 14 residues. In germline, CDR1 is SGHRS, CDR2 YFSETQ. CDR3 DNA sequence: TGCGCCAGCAGCTTGGCCGACTGGCCGGGTGAAGCTTTCTTT. It is translated as CASSLADWPGEAFF.

V and J are TRBV6-5 and TRBJ2-3, with 10 bases matching TRBD1. This CDR3 has 13 residues. The V and J ends lost 4 bases and 8 bases, in that order; junction bases with no gene match: 3. Germline V gene lookup returns CDR1 MNHEY and CDR2 SVGAGI. DNA of the CDR3: TGTGCCAGCAGTTCCGGGACAGGGGTTACGCAGTATTTT. This sequence encodes CASSSGTGVTQYF.

The rearrangement links TRBV10-3 to TRBJ2-3; TRBD1 matches at 7 bases. This CDR3 has 15 amino acids. Germline trimming cut 7 bases from V and 0 bases from J; bases unmatched to any gene: 7. Germline V lookup: CDR1 ENHRY, CDR2 SYGVKD. The CDR3 region has the DNA TGTGCCATCAAAAGACAGGGCTCTAGCACAGATACGCAGTATTTT. Its protein is CAIKRQGSSTDTQYF.

The rearrangement joins TRBV5-1 to TRBJ2-3, with 7 bases identical to TRBD2. The junction had 3 bases not matched to a gene; V was cut back by 0 bases and J by 5 bases. The CDR3 is made up of 14 amino acids. In germline, CDR1 is SGHRS, CDR2 YFSETQ. This CDR3 is CASSLERGGDTQYF. The CDR3 nucleotides read TGCGCCAGCAGCTTGGAACGCGGGGGAGATACGCAGTATTTT.

The rearrangement joins TRBV7-2 to TRBJ2-2, with 12 bases identical to TRBD2. The CDR3 has 16 amino acids. Per germline, CDR1 SGHTA and CDR2 FQGNSA. J gave up 4 bases and V 5 bases, and 5 bases lay outside the gene matches. The CDR3 DNA reads as TGTGCCAGCAGCCCGACTAGCGGGAGAACCACCGGGGAGCTGTTTTTT. Translation: CASSPTSGRTTGELFF.

The rearrangement uses TRBV30 and TRBJ2-7, with 7 bases identical to TRBD1. CDR3 size: 15 residues. The V segment lost 0 bases and the J segment 6 bases; nucleotides outside the gene matches: 11. The germline V gene has CDR1 GTSNPN and CDR2 SVGIG (reference sequence). This chain's CDR3 is CAWSVDRADGVEQYF. The CDR3 bases are TGTGCCTGGAGTGTAGACAGGGCCGACGGTGTCGAGCAGTACTTC.

V usage is TRBV19 and J usage is TRBJ2-7; maybe TRBD2 (5 bases). The CDR3 covers 15 residues. CDR1 and CDR2 from the germline V gene are LNHDA and SQIVND (reference sequence). Trimming stripped 1 base from V and 2 bases from J, with 12 bases between. The CDR3 DNA is TGTGCCAGTAGTATAGCCGGGGAGAGGACCTACGAGCAGTACTTC. It is translated as CASSIAGERTYEQYF.

This chain connects TRBV19 to TRBJ1-2; D is undetermined. Per the germline V gene, CDR1 is LNHDA and CDR2 is SQIVND (reference sequence). The CDR3 has 13 amino acids. V lost 3 bases to trimming and J lost 1 base, with 6 bases between them. In DNA form, the CDR3 reads TGTGCCAGTAGTATGGTGGTTAACTATGGCTACACCTTC. Protein product: CASSMVVNYGYTF.

This chain uses TRBV5-1 with TRBJ2-7; TRBD1 aligns across 8 bases. CDR1 is SGHRS, CDR2 YFSETQ, per germline. With 3 bases clipped from V and 4 bases from J, the junction kept 3 bases outside the gene matches. The CDR3 contains 13 residues. CDR3 amino acids: CASSSTGGYEQYF. The CDR3 DNA reads TGCGCCAGCAGCTCAACAGGGGGTTACGAGCAGTACTTC.

CDR3 bases: TGTGCCAGCAGCTTAGGTTCCTTACTAGCGGGAATCTCCTACGAGCAGTACTTC. Protein sequence: CASSLGSLLAGISYEQYF. This chain links TRBV13 with TRBJ2-7; 10 bases are a match to TRBD2. CDR3 size: 18 residues. Germline CDR1 PRHDT, CDR2 FYEKMQ (reference sequence). Losses at the gene ends were 0 bases for V and 0 bases for J; bases not matched to a gene: 8. Together with reference TRBV13 and TRBJ2-7, the CDR3 gives the full variable domain: AAGVIQSPRHLIKEKRETATLKCYPIPRHDTVYWYQQGPGQDPQFLISFYEKMQSDKGSIPDRFSAQQFSDYHSELNMSSLELGDSALYFCASSLGSLLAGISYEQYFGPGTRLTVT.

This chain links TRBV12-5 with TRBJ1-4; D is possibly TRBD1 (5 bases). The ends were cut back, 5 bases at V and 12 bases at J, with 19 bases in the middle. The CDR3 loop spans 14 amino acids. Germline lookup yields CDR1 LGHNT and CDR2 FRNRAP. The CDR3 spells CASGLPGGNFELFF. CDR3 sequence (DNA): TGTGCTAGTGGTCTCCCTGGGGGTAATTTTGAACTGTTTTTT.

In its sample, this clone was seen a few times. The chain recombines TRBV6-5 with TRBJ2-7; 10 bases are shared with TRBD1. This CDR3 has 16 amino acids. Germline lookup yields CDR1 MNHEY and CDR2 SVGAGI. The V gene end was trimmed by 2 bases and the J gene end by 2 bases; junction bases not matched to a gene: 6. The CDR3 loop reads CASSYRGTGATYEQYF. The CDR3 DNA sequence: TGTGCCAGCAGTTACCGAGGGACAGGGGCAACCTACGAGCAGTACTTC.